This passage covers 30 T cell receptor beta chains from one sample sequenced in a study of T cell responses to AZD1222 COVID-19 vaccine. Clones were sequenced by immunoSEQ multiplex PCR, and TCRdb holds only the in-frame ones, with some missing. Of roughly 100,000 clones in the sample, 93% were seen once. Sequencing used peripheral blood, obtained on day 0 of AZD1222 vaccination. These receptors all stem from an adult in good health.

This chain links TRBV30 with TRBJ2-2, with D possibly matching TRBD2 (6 bases). Germline V gene lookup returns CDR1 GTSNPN and CDR2 SVGIG (reference sequence). Trimming cost V 4 bases and J 7 bases, with 19 bases left between them. This CDR3 is 15 amino acids long. The CDR3 here is CAWMRGRSRDGELFF. In DNA form, the CDR3 reads TGTGCCTGGATGAGAGGGAGGTCTCGGGACGGGGAGCTGTTTTTT.

The sample holds one count of this clone. This chain uses TRBV19 with TRBJ1-4; D not certain. With 7 bases removed from V and 5 bases from J, the gap between germline ends came to 11 bases. In germline, CDR1 is LNHDA, CDR2 SQIVND (reference sequence). This CDR3 is 13 amino acids long. In nucleotides, the CDR3 is TGTGCCAGTACCGGCGGGTGGAATGAAAAACTGTTTTTT. Protein sequence: CASTGGWNEKLFF. Complete variable domain (other parts from reference TRBV19 and TRBJ1-4): DGGITQSPKYLFRKEGQNVTLSCEQNLNHDAMYWYRQDPGQGLRLIYYSQIVNDFQKGDIAEGYSVSREKKESFPLTVTSAQKNPTAFYLCASTGGWNEKLFFGSGTQLSVL.

The gene calls are TRBV18 and TRBJ2-7; 11 nucleotides line up with TRBD2. CDR3 size: 15 residues. Germline loops: CDR1 KGHSH, CDR2 LQKENI. V gave up 9 bases and J gave up 6 bases; unmatched junction bases: 13. The chain's CDR3 is CARPRALAGVFEQYF. In nucleotides, the CDR3 is TGTGCCAGACCCCGGGCACTAGCGGGAGTATTCGAGCAGTACTTC.

This chain links TRBV19 with TRBJ2-7; 7 bases line up with TRBD1. Trimming removed 6 bases from V and 2 bases from J; junction bases left unmatched: 4. Germline V CDR1 and CDR2: LNHDA, SQIVND (reference sequence). The CDR3 length is 13 residues. The CDR3 loop reads CASSLGQPYEQYF. CDR3 bases: TGTGCCAGTAGCCTGGGACAGCCCTACGAGCAGTACTTC.

The CDR3 protein is CASSLGNRVNTEAFF. The DNA for the CDR3 is TGTGCCAGCAGCTTAGGGAACAGGGTGAACACTGAAGCTTTCTTT. V usage is TRBV7-9 and J usage is TRBJ1-1; possibly TRBD1 for D (6 bases). V lost 1 base and J 0 bases, leaving 9 bases between the germline ends. This CDR3 has 15 amino acids. From germline, CDR1 is SEHNR and CDR2 FQNEAQ (reference sequence).

The CDR3 coding sequence is TGTGCCAGCAGCTTAGGGCAGGCGAGGACACCCCTCCACTTT. Translation: CASSLGQARTPLHF. This chain links TRBV7-8 with TRBJ1-6; D not resolved. The CDR3 runs to 14 residues. The germline V and J ends were trimmed by 1 base and 11 bases, with 12 bases remaining between them. The germline V gene encodes CDR1 SGHVS and CDR2 FQNEAQ.

The V gene is TRBV6-5, the J gene TRBJ2-1; D is possibly TRBD1 (6 bases). V was shortened by 5 bases and J by 4 bases, with 15 bases between the two germline ends. CDR3 length: 15 amino acids. Germline V CDR1 and CDR2: MNHEY, SVGAGI. CDR3 coding DNA: TGTGCCAGCAGTAGGAGCGACGGGACATACAATGAGCAGTTCTTC. It encodes CASSRSDGTYNEQFF.

The count of this clone is one. V usage is TRBV18 and J usage is TRBJ1-3, with a tentative D call TRBD1 (5 bases). The CDR3 is 13 residues long. Between the trimmed V and J ends, which lost 5 bases and 2 bases, there was a span of 7 bases. From germline, CDR1 is KGHSH and CDR2 LQKENI. For the CDR3, the DNA is TGTGCCAGCTCAGCAGGGACTGGAAACACCATATATTTT. The encoded protein is CASSAGTGNTIYF.

The CDR3 DNA reads as TGTGCCAGCAGCGTGGGGCTAGCGGGAGAAGACGAGCAGTACTTC. This translates into CASSVGLAGEDEQYF. This chain joins TRBV9 and TRBJ2-7, with TRBD2 matching 10 bases. The CDR3 is 15 residues long. After removal of 2 bases from V and 5 bases from J, the junction contained 7 bases not matched to a gene. The germline V gene encodes CDR1 SGDLS and CDR2 YYNGEE. Full variable domain (missing parts from reference TRBV9 and TRBJ2-7): DSGVTQTPKHLITATGQRVTLRCSPRSGDLSVYWYQQSLDQGLQFLIQYYNGEERAKGNILERFSAQQFPDLHSELNLSSLELGDSALYFCASSVGLAGEDEQYFGPGTRLTVT.

V is TRBV10-3 and J is TRBJ2-3; tentatively, D is TRBD2 (5 bases). Germline CDR1 is ENHRY and CDR2 is SYGVKD. CDR3 length equals 13 residues. Trimming pared 4 bases from V and 5 bases from J, leaving 10 bases between. The CDR3 sequence is CAISGEMQDTQYF. The CDR3 region has the DNA TGTGCCATCAGTGGGGAGATGCAAGATACGCAGTATTTT.

The V gene is TRBV11-2, the J gene TRBJ2-5; D is uncertain. The germline V gene has CDR1 SGHAT and CDR2 FQNNGV. Trimming took off 1 base at V and 7 bases at J, with 13 bases between the two ends. This CDR3 comprises 14 residues. The CDR3 is CASSLVNSGWTQYF. DNA of the CDR3: TGTGCCAGCAGCTTAGTAAACTCTGGGTGGACCCAGTACTTC.

The rearrangement joins TRBV11-3 to TRBJ2-3; 7 nucleotides line up with TRBD1. Per germline, CDR1 SGHNT and CDR2 YENEEA. Germline trimming cut 5 bases from V and 0 bases from J; bases unmatched to any gene: 5. The CDR3 totals 15 residues. The CDR3 coding sequence is TGTGCCAGCAGCCAACGACAGGGAAGCACAGATACGCAGTATTTT. Its protein is CASSQRQGSTDTQYF.

The chain recombines TRBV4-1 with TRBJ1-2; D gene uncertain. V lost 4 bases and J 2 bases, leaving 11 bases between the germline ends. CDR1 and CDR2 from the germline V gene are MGHRA and YSYEKL. The CDR3 totals 14 residues. DNA for the CDR3: TGCGCCAGCAGCCTCCCCGGGAGGAACTATGGCTACACCTTC. This encodes CASSLPGRNYGYTF.

Only one count was recorded for this clone. CDR3 loop: CASSEYAGLNTEAFF. In DNA form, the CDR3 reads TGTGCCAGCAGTGAATACGCAGGGTTGAACACTGAAGCTTTCTTT. The rearrangement joins TRBV2 to TRBJ1-1, with D possibly TRBD1 on 5 matching bases. In germline, CDR1 is SNHLY, CDR2 FYNNEI. CDR3 length: 15 residues. With 2 bases removed from V and 0 bases from J, the gap between germline ends came to 10 bases.

The chain joins TRBV6-5 to TRBJ1-2; 8 nucleotides align to TRBD1. The CDR3 sequence is 15 residues long. The V gene's germline CDR1 is MNHEY and CDR2 SVGAGI. V gave up 6 bases and J gave up 3 bases; unmatched junction bases: 9. CDR3 protein: CASRVTAGGHYGYTF. As DNA, the CDR3 is TGTGCCAGCAGAGTTACCGCAGGGGGCCACTATGGCTACACCTTC.

The V call is TRBV5-1, the J call TRBJ2-3; D is possibly TRBD1 (6 bases). The CDR3 runs 15 residues. Germline CDR1 SGHRS, CDR2 YFSETQ. V was trimmed by 0 bases and J by 3 bases, leaving 11 bases between them. The CDR3 nucleotides read TGCGCCAGCAGCTTGGATGGACAGAGAACAGATACGCAGTATTTT. This sequence encodes CASSLDGQRTDTQYF.

This clone was observed once. The chain combines TRBV18 with TRBJ1-1; a weak D match, TRBD1 (5 bases). This CDR3 comprises 15 residues. V was cut by 3 bases and J by 3 bases, with 14 bases left in between. Germline V lookup: CDR1 KGHSH, CDR2 LQKENI. The chain's CDR3 is CASSPGPGGDTEAFF. CDR3 DNA sequence: TGTGCCAGCTCACCCGGACCGGGGGGGGACACTGAAGCTTTCTTT.

This chain connects TRBV20-1 to TRBJ2-4; 7 bases are shared with TRBD1. The CDR3 spans 11 residues. V lost 6 bases, J lost 7 bases, and 3 bases stayed unmatched. Germline V gene lookup returns CDR1 DFQATT and CDR2 SNEGSKA (reference sequence). This chain's CDR3 is CSAGGQNIQYF. DNA for the CDR3: TGCAGTGCAGGGGGACAGAACATTCAGTACTTC.

The sample holds one count of this clone. This chain links TRBV6-5 with TRBJ1-2; D uncertain. The CDR3 length is 13 residues. CDR1 and CDR2 from the germline V gene are MNHEY and SVGAGI. V shed 4 bases and J shed 5 bases, with 11 bases lying between them. The CDR3 coding sequence is TGTGCCAGCAGTTTCCGACAAGGGTATGGCTACACCTTC. This translates into CASSFRQGYGYTF.

The chain has TRBV24-1 and TRBJ1-2, with a tentative D call TRBD1 (5 bases). The CDR3 length is 17 residues. Germline-derived CDR1 and CDR2 are KGHDR and SFDVKD. The V and J ends lost 2 bases and 5 bases respectively, with 20 bases between them. CDR3: CATSDSPGSGGAYGYTF. CDR3 sequence (DNA): TGTGCCACCAGTGATTCCCCAGGGTCGGGTGGTGCGTATGGCTACACCTTC.

The gene calls are TRBV24-1 and TRBJ2-5; possibly TRBD1 or TRBD2 for D (5 bases each). V lost 6 bases, J lost 5 bases, and 12 bases lay in between. Germline values: CDR1 KGHDR, CDR2 SFDVKD. The CDR3 has 13 amino acids. The CDR3 is CATSLGVRETQYF. The CDR3 coding sequence is TGTGCCACCAGTTTGGGGGTCCGGGAGACCCAGTACTTC.

This chain connects TRBV6-6 to TRBJ2-7; 7 bases are a match to TRBD1. CDR1 and CDR2 from the germline V gene are MNHNY and SVGAGI (reference sequence). The CDR3 is 14 amino acids. V shed 5 bases, J shed 7 bases, and the junction held 11 bases outside the gene matches. CDR3: CASSPRPQGWEQYF. CDR3 DNA: TGTGCCAGCAGTCCACGTCCACAGGGGTGGGAGCAGTACTTC.

The count of this clone is one. The chain carries TRBV5-1 and TRBJ1-3; tentative D call: TRBD1 (6 bases). The CDR3 covers 15 residues. Trimming shortened V by 3 bases and J by 2 bases, and 12 bases separated the two germline ends. CDR1 and CDR2 from the germline V gene are SGHRS and YFSETQ. This CDR3 is CASSSTGLPGNTIYF. CDR3 nucleotide sequence: TGCGCCAGCAGCTCGACAGGCTTACCTGGAAACACCATATATTTT.

This clone was recorded only once. The genes are TRBV6-6 and TRBJ1-5; 7 bases map to TRBD1. From germline, CDR1 is MNHNY and CDR2 SVGAGI (reference sequence). This CDR3 spans 15 amino acids. The ends lost 4 bases at V and 2 bases at J; junction bases unmatched: 5. The CDR3 loop reads CASSSATGGNQPQHF. CDR3 nucleotides: TGTGCCAGCAGTTCCGCCACAGGGGGCAATCAGCCCCAGCATTTT.

The V gene is TRBV19, the J gene TRBJ1-5, with a tentative D call TRBD1 (5 bases). The CDR3 runs to 17 residues. Trimming pared 7 bases from V and 0 bases from J, leaving 19 bases between. Germline V gives CDR1 LNHDA, CDR2 SQIVND (reference sequence). CDR3 amino acids: CASTAGWGSYSNQPQHF. CDR3 nucleotide sequence: TGTGCCAGTACCGCCGGTTGGGGCAGTTATAGCAATCAGCCCCAGCATTTT. The full variable domain, rest sourced from reference TRBV19 and TRBJ1-5, is DGGITQSPKYLFRKEGQNVTLSCEQNLNHDAMYWYRQDPGQGLRLIYYSQIVNDFQKGDIAEGYSVSREKKESFPLTVTSAQKNPTAFYLCASTAGWGSYSNQPQHFGDGTRLSIL.

The chain combines TRBV5-1 with TRBJ1-4; no clear D gene. The CDR3 is 13 amino acids. Per the germline V gene, CDR1 is SGHRS and CDR2 is YFSETQ. V gave up 4 bases and J gave up 0 bases, with 4 bases separating them. CDR3 sequence: CASSIATNEKLFF. As DNA, the CDR3 is TGCGCCAGCAGCATCGCAACTAATGAAAAACTGTTTTTT.

The chain employs TRBV4-1 and TRBJ1-1; D ambiguous. CDR3 length equals 15 residues. Between the trimmed V and J ends, which lost 0 bases and 5 bases, there was a span of 13 bases. Looked up from germline, CDR1 is MGHRA and CDR2 is YSYEKL. In DNA, the CDR3 is TGCGCCAGCAGCCAAGATGCCCAGCCCGAAACTGAAGCTTTCTTT. Translation gives CASSQDAQPETEAFF.

The chain couples TRBV7-9 to TRBJ1-2; a weak D match, TRBD1 (6 bases). Germline V gene lookup returns CDR1 SEHNR and CDR2 FQNEAQ (reference sequence). Trimming removed 7 bases from V and 0 bases from J, with 18 bases in between. The CDR3 has 16 residues. The CDR3 spells CASTSGVGEANYGYTF. CDR3 DNA sequence: TGTGCCAGCACCTCAGGGGTTGGGGAAGCTAACTATGGCTACACCTTC.

Comment on this clone: Other DNA sequences in this sample translate to the same CDR3. J is TRBJ2-1 and V is TRBV18; D is possibly TRBD2 (6 bases). V lost 0 bases and J lost 7, with 7 bases in between. Looked up from germline, CDR1 is KGHSH and CDR2 is LQKENI. This CDR3 is built from 13 residues. The CDR3 coding sequence is TGTGCCAGCTCACCACCTAGCGGAAATGAGCAGTTCTTC. Its protein product is CASSPPSGNEQFF. Looking up the rest from reference TRBV18 and TRBJ2-1 gives the full variable domain: NAGVMQNPRHLVRRRGQEARLRCSPMKGHSHVYWYRQLPEEGLKFMVYLQKENIIDESGMPKERFSAEFPKEGPSILRIQQVVRGDSAAYFCASSPPSGNEQFFGPGTRLTVL.

The rearrangement uses TRBV9 and TRBJ2-3, with 10 bases fitting TRBD2. Germline CDR1 SGDLS, CDR2 YYNGEE. V was clipped by 0 bases and J by 4 bases; unmatched bases: 11. The CDR3 is 18 residues long. The CDR3 is CASSVGAVGAGGPDTQYF. The CDR3 DNA is TGTGCCAGCAGCGTAGGAGCGGTGGGAGCGGGAGGGCCAGATACGCAGTATTTT.